Listed here are 13 T cell receptor beta chains from one sample, sequenced in a study of cytomegalovirus exposure and HLA in healthy donors. Amplification used 60 Vbeta primers and 13 Jbeta primers. TCRdb keeps only in-frame clones here, not all; method: immunoSEQ multiplex PCR. This repertoire shows about 110,000 clones, 55% to 75% found once; its top ten account for around 10%. Sequenced sample: PBMCs. Source of these receptors: a man aged 25-40 years in good health and CMV-seropositive.

V is TRBV7-2 and J is TRBJ1-2, with TRBD1 as a possible D gene (6 bases). Germline CDR1 reads SGHTA; CDR2 reads FQGNSA. The CDR3 has 13 amino acids. V was shortened by 2 bases and J by 4 bases, with 8 bases between the two germline ends. In DNA form, the CDR3 reads TGTGCCAGCAGCTTAACAGGGTCCTATGGCTACACCTTC. As protein: CASSLTGSYGYTF.

This clone was seen just once. The rearrangement joins TRBV9 to TRBJ2-3; 7 bases map to TRBD2. Losses at the gene ends were 0 bases for V and 3 bases for J; bases not matched to a gene: 4. Germline values: CDR1 SGDLS, CDR2 YYNGEE. There are 15 residues in the CDR3. As DNA, the CDR3 is TGTGCCAGCAGCGTAGTGGCTAGCGGAACAGATACGCAGTATTTT. It codes for CASSVVASGTDTQYF.

This clone showed up just a few times. The chain recombines TRBV12-5 with TRBJ1-2; 7 bases are a match to TRBD1. From germline, CDR1 is LGHNT and CDR2 FRNRAP. The CDR3 sequence is 15 residues long. The V segment lost 6 bases and the J segment 4 bases; nucleotides outside the gene matches: 11. The CDR3 is CASGPDQGGFYGYTF. CDR3 sequence (DNA): TGTGCTAGTGGGCCCGACCAGGGGGGATTCTATGGCTACACCTTC.

The chain joins TRBV7-3 to TRBJ1-1; no reliable D call. The CDR3 sequence is 13 residues long. Trimming took 3 bases from V and 5 from J, leaving 10 bases between them. Germline loops: CDR1 SGHTA, CDR2 FQGTGA. For the CDR3, the DNA is TGTGCCAGCAGCTTCGAGGGTGGGACTGAAGCTTTCTTT. Translation gives CASSFEGGTEAFF. Full variable domain (remainder filled in from reference TRBV7-3 and TRBJ1-1): GAGVSQTPSNKVTEKGKYVELRCDPISGHTALYWYRQSLGQGPEFLIYFQGTGAADDSGLPNDRFFAVRPEGSVSTLKIQRTERGDSAVYLCASSFEGGTEAFFGQGTRLTVV.

This sequence joins TRBV2 and TRBJ1-6, with TRBD1 matching over 8 bases. Germline-derived CDR1 and CDR2 are SNHLY and FYNNEI. The V and J ends lost 6 bases and 7 bases, in that order; junction bases with no gene match: 5. The CDR3 sequence is 14 residues long. The CDR3 region has the DNA TGTGCCAGCAGGGCGGACAGGGTGAATTCACCCCTCCACTTT. It encodes CASRADRVNSPLHF.

DNA for the CDR3: TGTGCCTGGAGTGTACGCGTCCCAGTCCGCGCTAGCGGCCCATCATGGCAAGAGACCCAGTACTTC. It encodes CAWSVRVPVRASGPSWQETQYF. This chain connects TRBV30 to TRBJ2-5, with 7 bases identical to TRBD2. V shed 0 bases and J 2 bases; nucleotides not matched to a gene: 27. This CDR3 contains 22 residues. Germline V CDR1 and CDR2: GTSNPN, SVGIG (reference sequence). Full variable domain (outside the CDR3, taken from reference TRBV30 and TRBJ2-5): SQTIHQWPATLVQPVGSPLSLECTVEGTSNPNLYWYRQAAGRGLQLLFYSVGIGQISSEVPQNLSASRPQDRQFILSSKKLLLSDSGFYLCAWSVRVPVRASGPSWQETQYFGPGTRLLVL.

In its sample, this clone was seen a few times. The CDR3 DNA sequence: TGCGCCAGCAGCTGGCAGGGTGCGCGCGAAAAACTGTTTTTT. It encodes CASSWQGAREKLFF. This chain links TRBV5-1 with TRBJ1-4; weak D call: TRBD1 (5 bases). Germline V gene lookup returns CDR1 SGHRS and CDR2 YFSETQ. Trimming shortened V by 3 bases and J by 8 bases, and 14 bases separated the two germline ends. CDR3 length: 14 residues.

The rearrangement links TRBV19 to TRBJ1-2; a possible D gene is TRBD1 (5 bases). The V gene's germline CDR1 is LNHDA and CDR2 SQIVND (reference sequence). With 6 bases removed from V and 5 bases from J, the gap between germline ends came to 19 bases. The CDR3 has 15 residues. The CDR3 is CASRSLGLRTYGYTF. DNA of the CDR3: TGTGCCAGTAGATCTTTGGGACTCCGTACTTATGGCTACACCTTC. Full variable domain (outside the CDR3, taken from reference TRBV19 and TRBJ1-2): DGGITQSPKYLFRKEGQNVTLSCEQNLNHDAMYWYRQDPGQGLRLIYYSQIVNDFQKGDIAEGYSVSREKKESFPLTVTSAQKNPTAFYLCASRSLGLRTYGYTFGSGTRLTVV.

The V gene is TRBV7-2, the J gene TRBJ2-3; 9 nucleotides agree with TRBD2. The CDR3 runs to 15 residues. V was pared by 1 base and J by 1 base, with 0 bases of the junction left unmatched. In germline, CDR1 is SGHTA, CDR2 FQGNSA. The CDR3 DNA reads as TGTGCCAGCAGCTTAGGACTAGCGGGCACAGATACGCAGTATTTT. Encoded protein: CASSLGLAGTDTQYF.

The chain has TRBV5-6 and TRBJ1-2; TRBD1 matches 7 bases. Germline lookup yields CDR1 SGHDT and CDR2 YYEEEE. The CDR3 runs to 12 residues. J lost 8 bases, V lost 6 bases, and 7 bases had no gene match. CDR3: CASTWDRGGYTF. Written as DNA, the CDR3 is TGTGCCAGCACCTGGGACAGAGGAGGCTACACCTTC.

In its sample, this clone was seen a few times. The V gene is TRBV7-9, the J gene TRBJ2-3; unclear D gene. The CDR3 is 16 amino acids. Trimming pared 4 bases from V and 0 bases from J, leaving 14 bases between. The V gene's germline CDR1 is SEHNR and CDR2 FQNEAQ (reference sequence). CDR3 sequence: CASSSKIKTSTDTQYF. The CDR3 DNA reads TGTGCCAGCAGCTCCAAAATAAAAACTAGCACAGATACGCAGTATTTT. The full variable domain, completed using reference TRBV7-9 and TRBJ2-3, is DTGVSQNPRHKITKRGQNVTFRCDPISEHNRLYWYRQTLGQGPEFLTYFQNEAQLEKSRLLSDRFSAERPKGSFSTLEIQRTEQGDSAMYLCASSSKIKTSTDTQYFGPGTRLTVL.

The CDR3 reads CASSVGGGTSLAQYF. In nucleotides, the CDR3 is TGTGCCAGCAGCGTAGGGGGGGGAACTAGCCTGGCGCAGTATTTT. The gene calls are TRBV9 and TRBJ2-3; 7 bases match TRBD2. The CDR3 sequence is 15 residues long. J gave up 10 bases and V 0 bases, and 11 bases lay outside the gene matches. The germline V gene has CDR1 SGDLS and CDR2 YYNGEE.

The V gene is TRBV19, the J gene TRBJ2-6, with unresolved D. Trimming stripped 3 bases from V and 1 base from J, with 10 bases between. This CDR3 region has 16 residues. The germline V gene has CDR1 LNHDA and CDR2 SQIVND (reference sequence). The CDR3 spells CASSIQFQSGANVLTF. The CDR3 DNA reads as TGTGCCAGTAGTATTCAATTTCAATCTGGGGCCAACGTCCTGACTTTC.